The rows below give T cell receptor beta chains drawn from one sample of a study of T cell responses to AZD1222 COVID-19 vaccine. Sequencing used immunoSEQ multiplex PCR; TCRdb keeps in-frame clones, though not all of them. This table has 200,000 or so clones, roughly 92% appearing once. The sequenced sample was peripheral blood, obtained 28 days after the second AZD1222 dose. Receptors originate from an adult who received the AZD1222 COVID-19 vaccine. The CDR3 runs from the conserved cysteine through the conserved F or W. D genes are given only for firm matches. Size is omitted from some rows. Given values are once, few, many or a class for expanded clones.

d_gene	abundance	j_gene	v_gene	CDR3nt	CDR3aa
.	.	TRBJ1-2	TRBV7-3	TGTGCCAGCAGACCGGGAAGCCTAATTGGCTACACCTTC	CASRPGSLIGYTF
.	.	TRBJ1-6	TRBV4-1	TGCGCCAGCAGCCCCGGGTCGTCAGTTTTCTCCTATAATTCACCCCTCCACTTT	CASSPGSSVFSYNSPLHF
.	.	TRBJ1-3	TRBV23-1	TGCGCCAGCAGTCCCATATCGGGAAACACCATATATTTT	CASSPISGNTIYF
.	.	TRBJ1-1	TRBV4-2	TGTGCCAGCAGCCAAGATTCAGTTAACACTGAAGCTTTCTTT	CASSQDSVNTEAFF
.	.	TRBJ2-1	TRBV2	TGTGCCAGCAGGGGACAGACTAGTGCCAATGAGCAGTTCTTC	CASRGQTSANEQFF
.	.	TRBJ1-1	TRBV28	TGTGCCAGCAGTTTACGCAACTTCCGTGGGGCCACTGAAGCTTTCTTT	CASSLRNFRGATEAFF
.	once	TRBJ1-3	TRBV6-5	TGTGCCAGCCGGAGGGCCTCTTGGGGAAACACCATATATTTT	CASRRASWGNTIYF
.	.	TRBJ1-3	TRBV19	TGTGCCAGTAGGGAGCTCCAGGCCGGAAACACCATATATTTT	CASRELQAGNTIYF
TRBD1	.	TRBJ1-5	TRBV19	TGTGCCAGTAGCGTAATTGGCTCCTGGGACAGGCTCACTAGCAATCAGCCCCAGCATTTT	CASSVIGSWDRLTSNQPQHF
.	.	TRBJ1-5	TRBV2	TGTGCCAGCTCTTGGAGGGAGACTCAGCCCCAGCATTTT	CASSWRETQPQHF
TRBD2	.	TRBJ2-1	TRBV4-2	TGTGCCAGCAGCCAGTTTCTAGCGGGGGGATACAATGAGCAGTTCTTC	CASSQFLAGGYNEQFF
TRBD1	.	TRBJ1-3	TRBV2	TGTGCCAGCCAAGGAGGGGGCAGTGGAAACACCATATATTTT	CASQGGGSGNTIYF
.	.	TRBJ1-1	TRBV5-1	TGCGCCAGCAGCTCTTATGGACGCGGGAGGAACACTGAAGCTTTCTTT	CASSSYGRGRNTEAFF
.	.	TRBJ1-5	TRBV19	TGTGCCAGTAGTGAGACCCACCGGAACAATCAGCCCCAGCATTTT	CASSETHRNNQPQHF
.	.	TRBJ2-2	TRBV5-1	TGCGCCAGCAGGGAGGTCACAGGGAACGGGGAGCTGTTTTTT	CASREVTGNGELFF
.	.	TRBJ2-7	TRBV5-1	TGCGCCAGCAGCTTGTACCCAGACTACGAGCAGTACTTC	CASSLYPDYEQYF
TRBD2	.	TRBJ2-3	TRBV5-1	TGCGCCAGCAGCTTGAGCGGGACTACGGGCACAGATACGCAGTATTTT	CASSLSGTTGTDTQYF
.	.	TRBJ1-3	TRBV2	TGTGCCAGCAGAGCCCCAGGGAACTCTGGAAACACCATATATTTT	CASRAPGNSGNTIYF
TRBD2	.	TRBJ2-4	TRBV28	TGTGCCAGCCGGCTGGTCCAGGGAGGGAACATTCAGTACTTC	CASRLVQGGNIQYF
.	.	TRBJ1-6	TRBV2	TGTGCCAGCAGTGAAGGGGGGGGCTCACCCCTCCACTTT	CASSEGGGSPLHF
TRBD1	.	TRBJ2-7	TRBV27	TGTGCCAGCAGCGACCGGGACAGGGGGCCGAGGGAGCAGTACTTC	CASSDRDRGPREQYF
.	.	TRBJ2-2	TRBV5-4	TGTGCCAGCAGCTCACTTGGCGGGTGGGCGGCCGGGGAGCTGTTTTTT	CASSSLGGWAAGELFF
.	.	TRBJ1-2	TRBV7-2	TGTGCCAGCAGCTTAGCAGGGCTTGTGGGCTATGGCTACACCTTC	CASSLAGLVGYGYTF
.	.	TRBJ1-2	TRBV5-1	TGCGCCAGCAGCTTCCGGGGTGGCTACACCTTC	CASSFRGGYTF